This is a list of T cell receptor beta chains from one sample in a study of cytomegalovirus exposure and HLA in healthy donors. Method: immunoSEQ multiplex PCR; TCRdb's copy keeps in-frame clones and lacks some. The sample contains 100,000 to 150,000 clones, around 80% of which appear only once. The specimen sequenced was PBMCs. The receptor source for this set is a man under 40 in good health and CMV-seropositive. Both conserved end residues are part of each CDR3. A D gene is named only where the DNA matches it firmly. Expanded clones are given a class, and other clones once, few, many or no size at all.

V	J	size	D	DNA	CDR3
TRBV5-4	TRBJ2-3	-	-	TGTGCCAGCAGCTTGGTGGGGCAGACTAGCACAGATACGCAGTATTTT	CASSLVGQTSTDTQYF
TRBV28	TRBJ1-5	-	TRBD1	TGTGCCAGCAGCCCACAGGGGGCTGGCAATCAGCCCCAGCATTTT	CASSPQGAGNQPQHF
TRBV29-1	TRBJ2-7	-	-	TGCAGCGTTGGAGGACGGGGGGCTACCTACGAGCAGTACTTC	CSVGGRGATYEQYF
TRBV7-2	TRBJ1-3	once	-	TGTGCCAGCAGCTTAGCGTCGGCAGGGTATGGAAACACCATATATTTT	CASSLASAGYGNTIYF
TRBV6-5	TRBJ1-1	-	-	TGTGCCAGCAGTTACCACCGAGGGTTAGACACTGAAGCTTTCTTT	CASSYHRGLDTEAFF
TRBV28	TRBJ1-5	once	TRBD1	TGTGCCAGCAAGTCCGGGGACAGGGGTTATCAGCCCCAGCATTTT	CASKSGDRGYQPQHF
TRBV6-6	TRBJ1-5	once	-	TGTGCCAGCAGTTGGGACACCAATCAGCCCCAGCATTTT	CASSWDTNQPQHF
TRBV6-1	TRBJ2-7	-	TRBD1	TGTGCCAGCAGAACCACAGGGGACTCCTACGAGCAGTACTTC	CASRTTGDSYEQYF
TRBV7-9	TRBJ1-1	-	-	TGTGCCAGCAGTCCTACAGTGAACACTGAAGCTTTCTTT	CASSPTVNTEAFF
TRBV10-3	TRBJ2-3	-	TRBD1	TGTGCCATCAGTGGAGGGACAGTGAGCACAGATACGCAGTATTTT	CAISGGTVSTDTQYF
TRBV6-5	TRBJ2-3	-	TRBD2	TGTGCCACCACCAGCGGGAGGGCAAGTGATACGCAGTATTTT	CATTSGRASDTQYF
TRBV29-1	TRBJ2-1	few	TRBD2	TGCAGCGTTGAAAAAGGACTAGCGGGAGCGTTATCCTACAATGAGCAGTTCTTC	CSVEKGLAGALSYNEQFF
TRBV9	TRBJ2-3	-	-	TGTGCCAGCAGCGTGGCCTACCGGGGGGATACGCAGTATTTT	CASSVAYRGDTQYF
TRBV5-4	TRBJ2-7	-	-	TGTGCCAGCAGCTTGGATAGGGGCACCGAGCAGTACTTC	CASSLDRGTEQYF
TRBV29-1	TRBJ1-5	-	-	TGCAGCGTTGAATCTCAGGGTCAGCCCCAGCATTTT	CSVESQGQPQHF
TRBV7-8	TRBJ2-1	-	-	TGTGCCAGCAGCTTAGCGGGACTGAGGGACCTCAATGAGCAGTTCTTC	CASSLAGLRDLNEQFF
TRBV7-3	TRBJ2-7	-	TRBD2	TGTGCCAGCAGCTTACTAGCGGGAGGCCGCTACGAGCAGTACTTC	CASSLLAGGRYEQYF
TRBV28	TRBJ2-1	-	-	TGTGCCAGCGCAGTCCTTAGAGGCAATGAGCAGTTCTTC	CASAVLRGNEQFF
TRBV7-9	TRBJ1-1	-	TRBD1	TGTTCCAGCAGCTTGGGACAGGTGATCATGAACACTGAAGCTTTCTTT	CSSSLGQVIMNTEAFF
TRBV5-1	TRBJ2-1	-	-	TGCGCCAGCAGCTTAATGGGGCAGGTTTCGAATGAGCAGTTCTTC	CASSLMGQVSNEQFF
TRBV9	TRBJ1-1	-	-	TGTGCCAGCAGCGTAGAGGACACCAACACTGAAGCTTTCTTT	CASSVEDTNTEAFF
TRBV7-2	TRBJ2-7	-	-	TGTGCCAGCAGCCGAGGACTCCATGCCACCTACGAGCAGTACTTC	CASSRGLHATYEQYF
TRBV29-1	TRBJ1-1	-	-	TGCAGCGTCAGCCGGGACACTGAAGCTTTCTTT	CSVSRDTEAFF
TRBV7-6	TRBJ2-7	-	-	TGTGCCAGCAGCTTAGGTAGTCCGGGTGACGAGCAGTACTTC	CASSLGSPGDEQYF
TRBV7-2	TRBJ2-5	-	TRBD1	TGTGCCAGCAGCTACGGACAGGTTTGGACCCAGTACTTC	CASSYGQVWTQYF
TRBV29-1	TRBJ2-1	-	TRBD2	TGCAGCGTTGAAACTGGAGCGGGAGGGGCCGATGAGCAGTTCTTC	CSVETGAGGADEQFF
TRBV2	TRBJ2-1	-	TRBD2	TGTGCCAGCAGTGAATCCCAGCGGGGATCCTACAATGAGCAGTTCTTC	CASSESQRGSYNEQFF
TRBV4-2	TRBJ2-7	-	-	TGTGCCAGCAGCCAAGTGCCTAGCGTAAGATACGAGCAGTACTTC	CASSQVPSVRYEQYF
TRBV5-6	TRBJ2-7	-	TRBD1	TGTGCCAGCAAAGCCACGGGACAGACTCCCTACGAGCAGTACTTC	CASKATGQTPYEQYF
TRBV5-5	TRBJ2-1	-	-	TGTGCCAGCAGCTTGCGAGGAGGAAATGAGCAGTTCTTC	CASSLRGGNEQFF
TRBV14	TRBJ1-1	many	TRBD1	TGTGCCAGCAGCGCACAGGGGGCACTGAACACTGAAGCTTTCTTT	CASSAQGALNTEAFF
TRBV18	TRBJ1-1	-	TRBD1	TGTGCCAGCTCACCCCAAAAGGCAGGGGGCAGGACTGAAGCTTTCTTT	CASSPQKAGGRTEAFF
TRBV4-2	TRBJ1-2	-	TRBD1	TGTGCCAGCAGCCAATCGACCGGGACAGGGAAGAGTTACACCTTC	CASSQSTGTGKSYTF
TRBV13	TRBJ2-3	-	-	TGTGCCAGCAGCTTAGGACTAGCTACAGATACGCAGTATTTT	CASSLGLATDTQYF
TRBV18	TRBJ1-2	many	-	TGTGCCAGCTCACCTCCGACAGAGAGCTATGGCTACACCTTC	CASSPPTESYGYTF
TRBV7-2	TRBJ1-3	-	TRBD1	TGTGCCAGCAGCTCCCGACAGGGGGCGTTGGGCGGTGGAAACACCATATATTTT	CASSSRQGALGGGNTIYF
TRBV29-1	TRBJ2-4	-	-	TGCAGTGGCCGGACCCATACGGGGGCCAAAAACATTCAGTACTTC	CSGRTHTGAKNIQYF
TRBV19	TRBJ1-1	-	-	TGTGCCAGTAGGAGGACGGGGATGAACACTGAAGCTTTCTTT	CASRRTGMNTEAFF
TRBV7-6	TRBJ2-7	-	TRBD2	TGTGCCAGCAGCTCCGGGGGGGCAGGCTACGAGCAGTACTTC	CASSSGGAGYEQYF
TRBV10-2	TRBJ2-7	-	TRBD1	TGCGCCAGCAGCCAGACAGGGAAGGGCTCCTACGAGCAGTACTTC	CASSQTGKGSYEQYF
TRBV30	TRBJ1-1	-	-	TGTGCCTGGAGTGACAGGGACCACACTGAAGCTTTCTTT	CAWSDRDHTEAFF
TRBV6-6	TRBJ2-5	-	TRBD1	TGTGCCAGCAGCCCGACAGGGGGGAGCGTGACCCAGTACTTC	CASSPTGGSVTQYF
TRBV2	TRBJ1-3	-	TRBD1	TGTGCCAGCAGTTGGGACAGGACTGGAAACACCATATATTTT	CASSWDRTGNTIYF
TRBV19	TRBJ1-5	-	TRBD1	TGTGCCAGTAGCCCTGGACAGGGACTTCAGCCCCAGCATTTT	CASSPGQGLQPQHF
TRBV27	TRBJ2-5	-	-	TGTGCCAGCAGTTTCTTGGGCAGCCAAGAGACCCAGTACTTC	CASSFLGSQETQYF
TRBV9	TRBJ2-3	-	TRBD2	TGTGCCAGCAGCTCAAAACTAGCGGGACAGAGGCCAGATACGCAGTATTTT	CASSSKLAGQRPDTQYF
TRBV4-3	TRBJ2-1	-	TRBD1	TGCGCCAGCAGCCAAGACCGAAATCTCGGGACAGCATACAATGAGCAGTTCTTC	CASSQDRNLGTAYNEQFF
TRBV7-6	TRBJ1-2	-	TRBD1	TGTGCCAGCAGCATGGGACAGGGGTCTGACTATGGCTACACCTTC	CASSMGQGSDYGYTF
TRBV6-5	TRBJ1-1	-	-	TGTGCCAGCAGTTACCTATCGAACACTGAAGCTTTCTTT	CASSYLSNTEAFF
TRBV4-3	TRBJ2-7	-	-	TGCGCCAGCAGCCAAGCGGCAGGGTGGGAGCAGTACTTC	CASSQAAGWEQYF
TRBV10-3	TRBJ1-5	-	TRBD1	TGTGCCATCAGTCGCGACAGGGGACAAAGCAATCAGCCCCAGCATTTT	CAISRDRGQSNQPQHF
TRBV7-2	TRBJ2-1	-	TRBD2	TGTGCCAGCAGCCCCCGCTGGGGGGGAGGCAATGAGCAGTTCTTC	CASSPRWGGGNEQFF